This T cell receptor (beta chain) appears in the sequencing data of a study of blood T cell repertoires in COVID-19. Study summary: The United States, Italy and Spain provided the acute and convalescent COVID-19 samples. The analysed material was cDNA or gDNA that came from T cells, B-cell-depleted T cells, or PBMCs.

The CDR3 totals 14 residues. Germline V lookup: CDR1 MNHNY, CDR2 SVGAGI (reference sequence). V gave up 3 bases and J gave up 2 bases, with 10 bases separating them. In the original workflow: It was from reference gene primer amplification that nucleated cell counts were estimated. Repertoires were generated with immunoSEQ multiplex PCR, while TCRdb's copy carries only in-frame clones and drops some. That table is the source of V, J and clone size, and D and trimming were worked out from the DNA. Altogether some 300,000 clones are present, more than 80% being singletons, with the ten largest covering around 5.8%. Seattle patients were enrolled during active infection and followed longitudinally.

The clonotype comes from a woman aged 45-65 years with COVID-19, enrolled during active disease. The sequenced sample was peripheral blood. The chain links TRBV6-6 to TRBJ1-1; D perhaps matches TRBD1 (5 bases). CDR3: CASSYLGGNTEAFF. The CDR3 coding sequence is TGTGCCAGCAGTTATTTGGGGGGAAACACTGAAGCTTTCTTT.